A single sample gave rise to the 20 T cell receptor beta chains below, sequenced in a study of identical twins. In TCRdb, the 5' RACE reads were re-called with MiXCR into one record per CDR3 protein. This sample carries 500,000 to 650,000 distinct CDR3 sequences, around 7.5% of them seen once, and the ten largest clones take approximately 1.5%. The data also belong to a second study, concerning yellow fever vaccine responses in identical twins.

What was sequenced was PBMCs. These receptors were taken from a woman younger than 35 in good health.

The CDR3 coding sequence is TGCAGTGCTCGAGGGCTTCTGGGTCAGCCCCAGCATTTT. It codes for CSARGLLGQPQHF. The chain employs TRBV20-1 and TRBJ1-5, with D hard to call. Trimming shortened V by 5 bases and J by 6 bases, and 14 bases separated the two germline ends. The germline V gene has CDR1 DFQATT and CDR2 SNEGSKA (reference sequence). This CDR3 region has 13 residues.

This clonotype was detected a few times. V gene TRBV28 combines with J gene TRBJ2-5, with 7 bases lining up with TRBD1. The ends lost 6 bases at V and 7 bases at J; junction bases unmatched: 11. CDR1 and CDR2 from the germline V gene are MDHEN and SYDVKM. This CDR3 region has 14 residues. CDR3 sequence reads: CASRRQGLPGTQYF. The CDR3 nucleotides are TGTGCCAGCAGACGACAGGGCCTGCCGGGGACCCAGTACTTC.

This clonotype was counted a few times. This chain uses TRBV12-3 or TRBV12-4 with TRBJ1-2; D is uncertain. The CDR3 loop spans 13 amino acids. Trimming took 6 bases from V and 1 from J, leaving 9 bases between them. The CDR3 DNA sequence: TGTGCCAGCAGCATTGGGATTAACTATGGCTACACCTTC. This encodes CASSIGINYGYTF.

This clonotype was seen only a few times. The DNA for the CDR3 is TGCGCCAGCAGCTTGGTAACAGGCACTGAAGAGACCCAGTACTTC. Its translation is CASSLVTGTEETQYF. The chain links TRBV5-1 to TRBJ2-5; possible D gene TRBD1, 5 bases. The V end lost 0 bases, the J end lost 3 bases, and 12 bases lay between the germline ends. CDR3 length: 15 residues. Germline V gene data show CDR1 as SGHRS and CDR2 as YFSETQ.

This clonotype showed up just a few times. The CDR3 nucleotides are TGTGCCATCAGTGAGTCGTTGACAGGGGTATCACCCCTCCACTTT. Residues: CAISESLTGVSPLHF. This rearrangement joins TRBV10-3 to TRBJ1-6; TRBD1 agrees at 8 bases. This CDR3 region has 15 residues. Germline lookup yields CDR1 ENHRY and CDR2 SYGVKD. J was trimmed by 10 bases and V by 0 bases; bases with no gene match: 5.

This clonotype was recorded at least ten times. The genes are TRBV27 and TRBJ2-4; D call uncertain. Germline-derived CDR1 and CDR2 are MNHEY and SMNVEV (reference sequence). This CDR3 comprises 14 residues. The V end lost 2 bases, the J end lost 1 base, and 6 bases lay between the germline ends. CDR3 loop: CASSLVAAKNIQYF. As DNA, the CDR3 is TGTGCCAGCAGTTTAGTTGCGGCCAAAAACATTCAGTACTTC.

The chain recombines TRBV27 with TRBJ2-7; 9 nucleotides line up with TRBD2. CDR3 size: 19 residues. With V trimmed by 1 base and J by 3 bases, 16 bases remained unmatched. The germline gives CDR1 MNHEY, CDR2 SMNVEV (reference sequence). The CDR3 DNA reads as TGTGCCAGCAGTTTATTTTCCCCGCGGGGCGGGAGGGACAACTACGAGCAGTACTTC. Protein sequence: CASSLFSPRGGRDNYEQYF.

This sequence joins TRBV12-3 or TRBV12-4 and TRBJ2-3; 9 nucleotides line up with TRBD2. J lost 3 bases, V lost 3 bases, and 4 bases had no gene match. The CDR3 is 15 amino acids. In nucleotides, the CDR3 is TGTGCCAGCAGTTTCCCCCTAGCGGGGACAGATACGCAGTATTTT. Its protein is CASSFPLAGTDTQYF.

This clonotype was seen more than once but under ten times. This chain connects TRBV27 to TRBJ1-1; 7 bases match TRBD1. Germline V gene sequence: CDR1 MNHEY, CDR2 SMNVEV (reference sequence). CDR3 length: 14 residues. The trim removed 6 bases at V and 1 base at J, leaving 5 bases unmatched. CDR3 region: CASSDRDRNTEAFF. The CDR3 region has the DNA TGTGCCAGCAGCGACCGGGACAGGAACACTGAAGCTTTCTTT.

Only a few counts were recorded for this clonotype. This sequence joins TRBV11-1 and TRBJ1-6, with D possibly being TRBD1 (6 bases). Deletions cut 3 bases from V and 7 bases from J, with 22 bases between. This CDR3 is built from 18 residues. Germline assignment: CDR1 SGHAT and CDR2 FQDESV (reference sequence). CDR3 nucleotide sequence: TGTGCCAGCAGCTTCCGGGACAAGATGGGTTCGGGCAATTCACCCCTCCACTTT. Translated, it gives CASSFRDKMGSGNSPLHF.

The chain employs TRBV28 and TRBJ1-4; a possible D gene is TRBD1 (6 bases). CDR1 MDHEN and CDR2 SYDVKM come from the germline V gene. The CDR3 has 15 residues. Trimming took off 5 bases at V and 10 bases at J, with 20 bases between the two ends. The CDR3 is CASSPGWGAVGKLFF. CDR3 bases: TGTGCCAGCAGTCCCGGTTGGGGGGCAGTTGGAAAACTGTTTTTT.

This clonotype has just a few counts. An end of the junction differs from the germline gene, which may be a read error. The chain combines TRBV29-1 with TRBJ2-2; tentatively, D is TRBD1 (5 bases). This CDR3 contains 15 residues. Germline lookup yields CDR1 SQVTM and CDR2 ANQGSEA. CDR3 residues: CSVQDRSSNTGELFF. For the CDR3, the DNA is TGCAGCGTTCAAGACAGAAGCTCGAACACCGGGGAGCTGTTTTTT.

The chain employs TRBV20-1 and TRBJ2-7, with 12 bases that match TRBD2. Trimming cost V 5 bases and J 7 bases; bases outside gene matches: 9. CDR1 and CDR2 from the germline V gene are DFQATT and SNEGSKA (reference sequence). The CDR3 runs to 14 residues. CDR3 nucleotides: TGCAGTGCTCCGACTAGCGGGAGCATTAATGAGCAGTACTTC. Its translation: CSAPTSGSINEQYF.

CDR3 DNA sequence: TGTGCCAGCAGTCCCTCCGGGGGAGGGGTCTACGAGCAGTACTTC. Its translation: CASSPSGGGVYEQYF. V is TRBV6-1 and J is TRBJ2-7, with 7 nucleotides matching TRBD2. V shed 5 bases and J 3 bases; nucleotides not matched to a gene: 10. CDR3 length: 15 amino acids. Germline CDR1 reads MNHNS; CDR2 reads SASEGT.

This sequence joins TRBV18 and TRBJ2-7, with TRBD2 identical over 12 bases. The CDR3 is made up of 17 amino acids. V gave up 0 bases and J gave up 0 bases; unmatched junction bases: 3. Germline CDR1 is KGHSH and CDR2 is LQKENI. CDR3 residues: CASSPPGLAGSSYEQYF. The CDR3 region has the DNA TGTGCCAGCTCACCACCGGGACTAGCGGGTAGCTCCTACGAGCAGTACTTC.

This clonotype has at least ten counts. The V and J genes are TRBV11-2 and TRBJ1-4, with 8 positions matching TRBD1. V lost 5 bases, J lost 7 bases, and 9 bases stayed unmatched. CDR3 size: 15 residues. Per the germline V gene, CDR1 is SGHAT and CDR2 is FQNNGV. The CDR3 loop is CASSARTGRSEKLFF. CDR3 coding DNA: TGTGCCAGCAGCGCTAGGACAGGGAGGAGTGAAAAACTGTTTTTT.

The rearrangement links TRBV5-6 to TRBJ2-7; D uncertain. The germline V gene has CDR1 SGHDT and CDR2 YYEEEE. V lost 5 bases to trimming and J lost 6 bases, with 12 bases between them. The CDR3 covers 12 residues. For the CDR3, the DNA is TGTGCCAGCAGTTTGTGGCTACTCGAGCAGTACTTC. This sequence encodes CASSLWLLEQYF. Variable domain in full (rest from reference TRBV5-6 and TRBJ2-7): DAGVTQSPTHLIKTRGQQVTLRCSPKSGHDTVSWYQQALGQGPQFIFQYYEEEERQRGNFPDRFSGHQFPNYSSELNVNALLLGDSALYLCASSLWLLEQYFGPGTRLTVT.

The V call is TRBV20-1, the J call TRBJ2-1, with D perhaps being TRBD1 or TRBD2 (6 bases each). This CDR3 is 17 amino acids long. V lost 1 base, J lost 3 bases, and 19 bases lay in between. Germline CDR1 DFQATT, CDR2 SNEGSKA (reference sequence). CDR3 sequence reads: CSARVTGRTDHYNEQFF. CDR3 nucleotide sequence: TGCAGTGCTAGAGTTACAGGGAGGACGGATCACTACAATGAGCAGTTCTTC.

This clonotype was observed a handful of times. This rearrangement joins TRBV5-1 to TRBJ2-3, with 7 bases fitting TRBD2. Germline CDR1 is SGHRS and CDR2 is YFSETQ. This CDR3 contains 17 residues. Unmatched junction bases numbered 13, after V lost 0 bases and J lost 6 bases. Here the CDR3 reads CASSLAAGGAGVDTQYF. In DNA form, the CDR3 reads TGCGCCAGCAGCTTGGCCGCTGGCGGCGCGGGGGTGGATACGCAGTATTTT.

The chain joins TRBV20-1 to TRBJ1-2; no firm D call. There are 12 residues in the CDR3. Germline V gene sequence: CDR1 DFQATT, CDR2 SNEGSKA (reference sequence). V was cut by 3 bases and J by 4 bases, with 9 bases left in between. As DNA, the CDR3 is TGCAGTGCTAGTTGGGGTCTCTATGGCTACACCTTC. Protein: CSASWGLYGYTF.